Below, one TCR beta chain is given with its context. The target of this receptor is not known. The observed sequence ends 3 residues before the CDR3 terminus, with the missing tail filled in from the germline J gene. The CDR3, cysteine through phenylalanine, is 15 amino acids long. The CDR3 was read in part: 36 bases, with the frame set at base 1. Relative to germline, V is missing 5 bases and J is missing 1 base, with 4 bases of the junction outside any gene match. Taken from the germline V gene, the CDR1 and CDR2 loops are MNHNS and SASEGT. This sample stems from a study of T cell clonality in common variable immunodeficiency (dated by TCRdb to between 2014 and 2017). Diagnosis of CVID followed standard criteria, namely serum IgG, IgA and/or IgM below the normal range together with specific antibody deficiency. There were some 46 subjects in the CVID group (roughly 29 male and roughly 15 female), ranging in age from about 9 to 65 years, with a mean age of roughly 40. Predominantly Caucasian heritage was noted among both the CVID patients and the healthy controls. Replacement immunoglobulin therapy had been administered to all CVID subjects for at least one year at the time of study participation. When blood was collected, none of the CVID subjects were ill or on immunomodulatory or immunosuppressive medication. Heparinized peripheral whole blood samples of about 5 to 8 ml were obtained from each donor. TCRbeta CDR3 repertoires were sequenced from genomic DNA of adults with common variable immune deficiency (CVID) and healthy adult controls. Diluted blood was density-centrifuged over Hypaque 1077 or Ficoll-Paque to isolate peripheral blood mononuclear cells. Genomic DNA was obtained from unsorted mononuclear cells using either Qiagen column purification or a centrifugation-based method.

Study-wide conclusions, independent of this receptor: Compared with healthy controls, CVID subjects showed increased TCRbeta clonality (t-test p = 0.018), a feature most characteristic of about a third of subjects. Patient heterogeneity within the CVID cohort put limits on correlating repertoire features with clinical complications. CVID subjects shared fewer TCRbeta clones with each other than healthy controls did (p < 0.0001). Even though DNA input was equal, the average per sample came to about 74,000 unique sequences for controls compared with about 30,000 for CVID samples. Reportedly, TCRbeta sequences from CVID had fewer deletions and N-nucleotide insertions, and highly modified clones with 13 or more V deletions were absent from CVID. The authors noted that sequencing repertoires of T cell subpopulations would be needed to clarify what caused the increased clonality in CVID.

Equivalent amounts of genomic DNA from CVID and control samples were used as sequencing input. For every sample, a 60 bp segment covering the rearranged TCRbeta CDR3 region was amplified and then sequenced. The immunoSEQ assay, a bias-corrected multiplex PCR combined with high-throughput sequencing, was used for TCRbeta amplification. As for the original processing: Every unique nucleotide sequence was considered a clone and was annotated with V, D and J genes, copy number and frequency. Sequences were labeled productive if in frame, and non-productive if out of frame or containing stop codons. As previously described, clonality was computed from Shannon's entropy. The predicted amino acid sequences of productive clones were used to derive mean CDR3 Kyte-Doolittle hydropathy. The R hclust function was used to hierarchically cluster scaled V gene usage with Manhattan distance and complete linkage. Sharing of clones by CDR3 amino acid sequence was evaluated by resampling 12 repertoires per group over 100 rounds. The repertoires were searched for about 68 published EBV-specific TCRbeta sequences and some 240 published CMV-specific TCRbeta sequences. Analysis left out two CVID samples that produced under 10,000 sequences, so a few dozen CVID repertoires remained. TCRdb retrieved this table from immuneACCESS and kept in-frame rearrangements only. Not all clones are present; in checked studies, unresolved V genes account for under half, and no reason is known for the remainder. V and J calls plus clone size are reproduced from that table; the DNA served to infer D and trimming. Here the sample lists fewer than 25,000 clones, none seen once only. The top ten clonotypes cover about 22% of the sample.

This receptor was identified in a human donor with common variable immunodeficiency. The chain is encoded by TRBV6-1 joined to TRBJ2-7; 11 bases in the junction line up with TRBD1. The specimen sequenced was peripheral blood mononuclear cells. Partial CDR3 DNA: TGTGCCAGCAGTAAAGGACAGGGGGCTTCCTACGAG. Translated, it gives CASSKGQGASYE. The complete CDR3 sequence is CASSKGQGASYEQYF.